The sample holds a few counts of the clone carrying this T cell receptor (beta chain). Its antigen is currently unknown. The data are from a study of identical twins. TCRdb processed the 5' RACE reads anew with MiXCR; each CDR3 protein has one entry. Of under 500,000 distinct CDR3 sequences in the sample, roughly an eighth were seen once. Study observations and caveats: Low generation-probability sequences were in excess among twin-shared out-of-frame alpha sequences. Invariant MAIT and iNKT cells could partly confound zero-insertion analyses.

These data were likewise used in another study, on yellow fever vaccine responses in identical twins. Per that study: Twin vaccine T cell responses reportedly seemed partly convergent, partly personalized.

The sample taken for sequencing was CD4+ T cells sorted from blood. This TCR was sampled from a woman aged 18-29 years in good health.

DNA of the CDR3: TGCAGCGTTGGGTCCGGGGCCAACGTCCTGACTTTC. Protein: CSVGSGANVLTF. The genes are TRBV29-1 and TRBJ2-6; no reliable D call. The CDR3 contains 12 residues. The V end lost 4 bases, the J end lost 4 bases, and 5 bases lay between the germline ends. Germline loops: CDR1 SQVTM, CDR2 ANQGSEA.